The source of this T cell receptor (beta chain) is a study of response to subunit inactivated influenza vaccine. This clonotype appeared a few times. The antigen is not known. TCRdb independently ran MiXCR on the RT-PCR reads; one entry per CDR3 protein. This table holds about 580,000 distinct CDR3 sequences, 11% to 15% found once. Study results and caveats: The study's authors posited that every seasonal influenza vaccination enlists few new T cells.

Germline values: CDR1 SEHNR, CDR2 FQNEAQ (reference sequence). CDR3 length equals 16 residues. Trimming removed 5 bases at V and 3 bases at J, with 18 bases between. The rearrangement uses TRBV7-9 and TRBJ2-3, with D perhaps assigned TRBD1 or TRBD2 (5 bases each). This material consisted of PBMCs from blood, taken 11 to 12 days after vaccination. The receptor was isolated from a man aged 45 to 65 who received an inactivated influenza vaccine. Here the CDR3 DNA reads TGTGCCAGCAGCCACCGCGTAGCCAGGGAGACAGATACGCAGTATTTT. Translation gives CASSHRVARETDTQYF.